The 30 T cell receptor beta chains below all came from one sample that was sequenced in a study of metastatic and nonmetastatic thyroid tumors. TCRdb re-analyzed the PCR reads using MiXCR. The repertoire holds more than 70,000 clones, with less than 10% as singletons. Every patient was untreated before thyroid surgery. Sequenced: blood. These receptors were obtained from a female donor with papillary thyroid cancer or a benign thyroid nodule (not recorded which). Some clones in this sample may be carry-over from other donors' samples.

The chain employs TRBV2 and TRBJ2-7; TRBD1 matches 9 bases. V shed 7 bases and J 0 bases; nucleotides not matched to a gene: 4. The CDR3 totals 14 residues. In germline, CDR1 is SNHLY, CDR2 FYNNEI. The CDR3 DNA reads as TGTGCCAGCACTCTGACAGGGGGCTCCTACGAGCAGTACTTC. This encodes CASTLTGGSYEQYF.

This clone was recorded at least ten times. The rearrangement joins TRBV6-1 to TRBJ1-4; 9 bases agree with TRBD1. Germline CDR1 reads MNHNS; CDR2 reads SASEGT. This CDR3 is 14 amino acids long. V lost 3 bases, J lost 8 bases, and 4 bases stayed unmatched. CDR3 loop: CASSEGQGMEKLFF. CDR3 DNA sequence: TGTGCCAGCAGTGAGGGACAGGGTATGGAAAAACTGTTTTTT.

On this clone itself: A much more abundant neighbour one base away suggests this may be a read error. This sequence joins TRBV2 and TRBJ2-7; 11 nucleotides align to TRBD1. V lost 5 bases to trimming and J lost 4 bases; unmatched junction nucleotides: 7. The CDR3 extends over 15 amino acids. Germline CDR1 reads SNHLY; CDR2 reads FYNNEI. The CDR3 DNA reads as TGTGCCAGCAGTTCGTCCGGGACAGGGGGGTACGAGCAGTACTTC. This translates into CASSSSGTGGYEQYF. The variable domain in full, completed from reference TRBV2 and TRBJ2-7, reads EPEVTQTPSHQVTQMGQEVILRCVPISNHLYFYWYRQILGQKVEFLVSFYNNEISEKSEIFDDQFSVERPDGSNFTLKIRSTKLEDSAMYFCASSSSGTGGYEQYFGPGTRLTVT.

This clone was observed at least ten times. The chain couples TRBV6-5 to TRBJ1-5; D is unresolved. CDR3 length: 13 amino acids. The germline CDR1 and CDR2 sequences are MNHEY and SVGAGI. Trimming pared 2 bases from V and 4 bases from J, leaving 6 bases between. CDR3 amino acids: CASSYAGNQPQHF. CDR3 DNA sequence: TGTGCCAGCAGTTACGCCGGGAATCAGCCCCAGCATTTT.

This clone has a count of ten or more. This chain links TRBV6-1 with TRBJ2-2, with a weak D call TRBD1 (6 bases). Germline CDR1 MNHNS, CDR2 SASEGT. The CDR3 runs 13 residues. The CDR3 is CANSGTSWRELFF. As DNA, the CDR3 is TGTGCGAACTCCGGGACATCCTGGCGGGAGCTGTTTTTT.

The chain uses TRBV6-1 and TRBJ2-1, with a tentative D call TRBD1 (5 bases). Germline values: CDR1 MNHNS, CDR2 SASEGT. This CDR3 region has 16 residues. V gave up 3 bases and J gave up 8 bases, with 20 bases separating them. The CDR3 reads CASSDGRAERAHEQFF. The DNA for the CDR3 is TGTGCCAGCAGTGACGGCAGGGCGGAAAGGGCTCATGAGCAGTTCTTC.

In this sample, this clone turned up many times. This chain joins TRBV5-1 and TRBJ2-5; 7 bases line up with TRBD1. CDR3 length equals 13 residues. The germline CDR1 and CDR2 sequences are SGHRS and YFSETQ. V shed 2 bases, J shed 3 bases, and the junction held 1 base outside the gene matches. This CDR3 reads CASSFTGEETQYF. DNA for the CDR3: TGCGCCAGCAGCTTTACAGGGGAAGAGACCCAGTACTTC. Using reference TRBV5-1 and TRBJ2-5 for the parts outside the CDR3, the full variable domain is KAGVTQTPRYLIKTRGQQVTLSCSPISGHRSVSWYQQTPGQGLQFLFEYFSETQRNKGNFPGRFSGRQFSNSRSEMNVSTLELGDSALYLCASSFTGEETQYFGPGTRLLVL.

This clone was found a few times. The rearrangement links TRBV6-1 to TRBJ1-2; perhaps TRBD1 as D (6 bases). Trimming took off 6 bases at V and 6 bases at J, with 14 bases between the two ends. The length of the CDR3 is 13 residues. The germline V gene encodes CDR1 MNHNS and CDR2 SASEGT. The CDR3 reads CASSSGGGHGYTF. In nucleotides, the CDR3 is TGTGCCAGCAGCTCCGGGGGGGGCCATGGCTACACCTTC.

This clone was seen many times. The genes are TRBV4-1 and TRBJ2-1, with 13 positions matching TRBD2. There are 15 residues in the CDR3. Germline V lookup: CDR1 MGHRA, CDR2 YSYEKL. Trimming cost V 0 bases and J 7 bases; bases outside gene matches: 0. For the CDR3, the DNA is TGCGCCAGCAGCCAAGAGGGACTAGCGGGGAATGAGCAGTTCTTC. Translating gives CASSQEGLAGNEQFF.

In its sample, this clone was seen many times. This chain links TRBV18 with TRBJ2-7, with 9 bases aligning to TRBD1. Germline CDR1 is KGHSH and CDR2 is LQKENI. This CDR3 comprises 16 residues. The J segment lost 1 base and the V segment lost 5 bases, leaving 9 bases of the junction unmatched. The CDR3 reads CASSKSRDRVSYEQYF. CDR3 in DNA: TGTGCCAGCTCAAAATCACGGGACAGGGTTTCCTACGAGCAGTACTTC.

This clone was seen ten or more times. This chain connects TRBV7-9 to TRBJ1-2; 7 bases are a match to TRBD1. Germline-derived CDR1 and CDR2 are SEHNR and FQNEAQ (reference sequence). V gave up 5 bases and J gave up 7 bases; unmatched junction bases: 1. This CDR3 contains 11 residues. CDR3 nucleotides: TGTGCCAGCAGCCGACAGGGTGGCTACACCTTC. Amino acids: CASSRQGGYTF.

There are many counts of this clone. The genes are TRBV5-4 and TRBJ2-5; TRBD1 is a possible D gene (5 bases). Trimming took 4 bases from V and 1 from J, leaving 17 bases between them. CDR3 length: 16 amino acids. CDR1 and CDR2 (germline): SGHNT, YYREEE (reference sequence). CDR3 loop: CASSRAPGLGQETQYF. CDR3 coding DNA: TGTGCCAGCAGCCGGGCTCCAGGGTTGGGCCAAGAGACCCAGTACTTC.

The rearrangement joins TRBV27 to TRBJ2-7; no firm D call. Per the germline V gene, CDR1 is MNHEY and CDR2 is SMNVEV (reference sequence). Trimming cost V 7 bases and J 4 bases, with 14 bases left between them. This CDR3 is 13 amino acids long. The CDR3 here is CASILVGAYEQYF. DNA of the CDR3: TGTGCCAGCATCTTAGTGGGCGCATACGAGCAGTACTTC.

This clone was detected ten times or more. The junction and the germline gene differ at one end; a read error may be behind it. The chain has TRBV30 and TRBJ2-6, with 8 positions matching TRBD2. This CDR3 has 16 amino acids. CDR1 is GTSNPN and CDR2 is SVGIG in the germline V gene (reference sequence). CDR3 bases: TGTGCCTGGAACGCGGGGGGCCTCTCTGGGGCCAACGTCCTGGCTTTC. It codes for CAWNAGGLSGANVLAF.

On this clone itself: It may be a read error: a sequence one base away is much more abundant. The chain is built from TRBV2 and TRBJ1-5; no firm D call. The length of the CDR3 is 13 residues. Trimming pared 7 bases from V and 4 bases from J, leaving 11 bases between. CDR1 and CDR2 (germline): SNHLY, FYNNEI. The CDR3 DNA is TGTGCCAGCATCAGCTCTAGAAATCAGCCCCAGCATTTT. Protein product: CASISSRNQPQHF.

At least ten counts were recorded for this clone. Here the CDR3 DNA reads TGCGCCAGCACGATCCCGGGACAGAGCTCCTACGAGCAGTACTTC. It codes for CASTIPGQSSYEQYF. The chain is built from TRBV10-2 and TRBJ2-7; TRBD1 agrees at 7 bases. This CDR3 contains 15 residues. Germline values: CDR1 WSHSY, CDR2 SAAADI. The ends lost 7 bases at V and 0 bases at J; junction bases unmatched: 9.

On this clone: This may be a read error: a much more frequent sequence differs by one nucleotide. V is TRBV20-1 and J is TRBJ2-7, with 7 bases identical to TRBD2. Germline lookup yields CDR1 DFQATT and CDR2 SNEGSKA (reference sequence). Germline trimming cut 4 bases from V and 4 bases from J; bases unmatched to any gene: 7. The CDR3 is 13 residues long. For the CDR3, the DNA is TGCAGTGCTAAGCGGCAGGGAGGGTACGAGCAGTACTTC. It encodes CSAKRQGGYEQYF.

The rearrangement uses TRBV3-1 and TRBJ1-3, with 10 nucleotides matching TRBD1. The germline V gene encodes CDR1 LGHDT and CDR2 YNNKEL (reference sequence). J was trimmed by 0 bases and V by 0 bases; bases with no gene match: 8. The CDR3 is 19 residues long. CDR3 sequence: CASSQEGTGVKGSGNTIYF. The CDR3 DNA follows: TGTGCCAGCAGCCAAGAAGGGACAGGGGTTAAGGGCTCTGGAAACACCATATATTTT.

As concerns this clone: This may be a read error: a much more frequent sequence differs by one nucleotide. The CDR3 DNA is TGTGCCAGCAGCCGGCGGGGCCAGCGGACCTACAATGAGCCGTTCTTC. Protein: CASSRRGQRTYNEPFF. V gene TRBV14 combines with J gene TRBJ2-1; a possible D gene is TRBD2 (6 bases). The CDR3 covers 16 residues. Per germline, CDR1 SGHDN and CDR2 FVKESK. The full variable domain, completed using reference TRBV14 and TRBJ2-1, is EAGVTQFPSHSVIEKGQTVTLRCDPISGHDNLYWYRRVMGKEIKFLLHFVKESKQDESGMPNNRFLAERTGGTYSTLKVQPAELEDSGVYFCASSRRGQRTYNEPFFGPGTRLTVL.

Ten or more counts support this clone. The V gene is TRBV2, the J gene TRBJ2-7, with 7 bases aligning to TRBD1. V dropped 2 bases and J dropped 6; count of bases not matched to a gene: 1. There are 12 residues in the CDR3. The germline V gene has CDR1 SNHLY and CDR2 FYNNEI. The CDR3 loop is CASSEKGAEQYF. The DNA of the CDR3 is TGTGCCAGCAGTGAAAAGGGGGCCGAGCAGTACTTC.

In its sample, this clone was seen many times. V and J are TRBV9 and TRBJ1-2, with 8 bases lining up with TRBD1. V lost 3 bases to trimming and J lost 8 bases; unmatched junction nucleotides: 9. Looked up from germline, CDR1 is SGDLS and CDR2 is YYNGEE. The CDR3 extends over 14 amino acids. This CDR3 reads CASSGGQEPFGYTF. In DNA, the CDR3 is TGTGCCAGCAGCGGGGGACAGGAGCCTTTCGGCTACACCTTC.

Comment on this clone: One end of the junction varies from germline; a read error may be responsible. In DNA form, the CDR3 reads TGTGCCATCAGCTTAAGAAGCCTGGGCAGATACACCGGGGATCTGTTTTTT. Protein product: CAISLRSLGRYTGDLFF. V and J are TRBV7-3 and TRBJ2-2, with a weak D call TRBD2 (5 bases). The CDR3 sequence is 17 residues long. Germline CDR1 is SGHTA and CDR2 is FQGTGA.

This clone showed up many times. The chain is built from TRBV29-1 and TRBJ2-3; maybe TRBD2 (6 bases). Germline CDR1 and CDR2: SQVTM and ANQGSEA. Deletions cut 4 bases from V and 2 bases from J, with 16 bases between. The CDR3 runs 15 residues. CDR3 sequence: CSVVGGGSLTDTQYF. CDR3 coding DNA: TGCAGCGTTGTCGGAGGAGGGTCCCTCACAGATACGCAGTATTTT.

This clone was observed many times. J is TRBJ2-7 and V is TRBV7-2; no clear D gene. This CDR3 region has 14 residues. Trimming stripped 1 base from V and 0 bases from J, with 7 bases between. Germline V gene data show CDR1 as SGHTA and CDR2 as FQGNSA. The CDR3 nucleotides read TGTGCCAGCAGCTTAGAGCTTGGCTCCTACGAGCAGTACTTC. Translation: CASSLELGSYEQYF.

Ten or more counts support this clone. The chain has TRBV9 and TRBJ1-6; perhaps TRBD1 as D (6 bases). This CDR3 region has 15 residues. Germline lookup yields CDR1 SGDLS and CDR2 YYNGEE. With 0 bases removed from V and 8 bases from J, the gap between germline ends came to 12 bases. In nucleotides, the CDR3 is TGTGCCAGCAGCGTAGATCACAGGGAGGATTCACCCCTCCACTTT. Protein product: CASSVDHREDSPLHF.

This clone was recorded at least ten times. The V gene is TRBV7-9, the J gene TRBJ1-1; D is unresolved. V was clipped by 4 bases and J by 6 bases, with 9 bases between them. CDR3 length equals 12 residues. CDR1 is SEHNR and CDR2 is FQNEAQ in the germline V gene (reference sequence). CDR3 in DNA: TGTGCCAGCAGCTCTACAGTGGCTGAAGCTTTCTTT. Amino acids: CASSSTVAEAFF.

This clone was observed many times. The chain links TRBV5-1 to TRBJ1-5; D remains ambiguous. V lost 0 bases and J lost 7, with 8 bases in between. CDR3 length: 13 amino acids. The germline V gene has CDR1 SGHRS and CDR2 YFSETQ. CDR3 DNA sequence: TGCGCCAGCAGCTTGGCCCTGGGGCAGCCCCAGCATTTT. It codes for CASSLALGQPQHF.

The chain combines TRBV5-1 with TRBJ1-1; D is undetermined. Germline assignment: CDR1 SGHRS and CDR2 YFSETQ. CDR3 length: 15 amino acids. The ends were cut back, 0 bases at V and 3 bases at J, with 12 bases in the middle. The CDR3 loop reads CASSLVGGGDTEAFF. The CDR3 region has the DNA TGCGCCAGCAGCTTGGTAGGTGGCGGGGACACTGAAGCTTTCTTT.

This clone has at least ten counts. V and J are TRBV20-1 and TRBJ2-7; D is perhaps TRBD1 or TRBD2 (7 bases each). Germline assignment: CDR1 DFQATT and CDR2 SNEGSKA (reference sequence). This CDR3 has 13 amino acids. V lost 2 bases to trimming and J lost 4 bases, with 12 bases between them. In DNA, the CDR3 is TGCAGTGCTAGAAGCGGGACAGAGTACGAGCAGTACTTC. The encoded protein is CSARSGTEYEQYF.

This clone showed up just a few times. This chain uses TRBV24-1 with TRBJ2-3, with 8 bases identical to TRBD1. The trim removed 3 bases at V and 2 bases at J, leaving 6 bases unmatched. Germline CDR1 is KGHDR and CDR2 is SFDVKD. This CDR3 is 16 amino acids long. In DNA, the CDR3 is TGTGCCACCAGTGATCCCGGGACAGGAGTCACAGATACGCAGTATTTT. Its translation: CATSDPGTGVTDTQYF.